This T cell receptor (beta chain) originates from a study of regulatory T cells in long-lasting Graves disease. Study results and limitations: Persistent patients shared more public clonotypes (around 3,000) than new patients (approximately 1,000). TRBV28, TRBJ1-2 and TRBJ2-5 emerged as the favored segments in persistent disease.

V was cut by 4 bases and J by 4 bases, with 16 bases left in between. CDR1 SQVTM and CDR2 ANQGSEA come from the germline V gene. This CDR3 spans 14 amino acids. This clonotype occurred many times. The antigen is not known. The time point here: persistent/refractory GD, antithyroid drugs over 5 years with positive TRAb. From PBMCs, RNA was extracted and then used to make the TCR library. CDR3-region Arm-PCR and iRepertoire HTBI primers produced the TCR beta libraries. TCRdb re-derived calls from the multiplex PCR reads in MiXCR, one entry per CDR3 protein. The profile covers under 350,000 distinct CDR3 sequences, with roughly 21% appearing a single time and 56% taken by the ten largest.

This chain connects TRBV29-1 to TRBJ2-5; TRBD1 is a possible D gene (5 bases). Sample: peripheral blood mononuclear cells (PBMCs), taken when the disease was refractory, from a patient treated with antithyroid drugs. The receptor was isolated from a female donor with Graves disease. The CDR3 reads CSVAGFDSAETQYF. Here the CDR3 DNA reads TGCAGCGTTGCAGGGTTCGACTCCGCAGAGACCCAGTACTTC.